These 10 T cell receptor beta chains share one sample of origin, sequenced in a study of cytomegalovirus exposure and HLA in healthy donors. Primers: 60 Vbeta forward and 13 Jbeta reverse. Some clones are missing from TCRdb's copy, which holds only in-frame ones; the method was immunoSEQ multiplex PCR. The sample consists of under 75,000 clones, 86% of them appearing once. The sample consisted of PBMCs. The receptors shown here come from a woman aged 25 to 39 in good health and CMV-seronegative.

This chain joins TRBV19 and TRBJ1-4; D is possibly TRBD1 (6 bases). The CDR3 runs to 15 residues. CDR1 is LNHDA and CDR2 is SQIVND in the germline V gene (reference sequence). The V end was cut by 3 bases, the J end by 5 bases, with 13 bases between. The CDR3 region is CASSIGSTGNEKLFF. The CDR3 nucleotides are TGTGCCAGTAGTATCGGGTCAACAGGGAATGAAAAACTGTTTTTT.

This chain's CDR3 is CASSFRRAGDNEQFF. The CDR3 DNA follows: TGTGCCAGCAGCTTCCGGAGGGCCGGGGACAATGAGCAGTTCTTC. The chain uses TRBV7-3 and TRBJ2-1; maybe TRBD2 (6 bases). This CDR3 is built from 15 residues. Trimming removed 3 bases from V and 5 bases from J, with 14 bases in between. Germline CDR1 and CDR2: SGHTA and FQGTGA.

The rearrangement links TRBV19 to TRBJ1-1; D unresolved. Trimming pared 1 base from V and 6 bases from J, leaving 9 bases between. CDR3 length equals 13 residues. Germline values: CDR1 LNHDA, CDR2 SQIVND (reference sequence). The CDR3 loop is CASSIGAWSEAFF. CDR3 nucleotides: TGTGCCAGTAGTATAGGGGCGTGGTCTGAAGCTTTCTTT.

This clone was counted only a few times. The chain links TRBV4-2 to TRBJ2-1; a possible D gene is TRBD2 (6 bases). In germline, CDR1 is LGHNA, CDR2 YNFKEQ. With 2 bases removed from V and 9 bases from J, the gap between germline ends came to 11 bases. This CDR3 has 13 residues. The CDR3 is CASSQQDGGEQFF. In nucleotides, the CDR3 is TGTGCCAGCAGCCAACAGGACGGGGGTGAGCAGTTCTTC.

As for this clone: The same CDR3 also results from other DNA sequences found in this sample. V gene TRBV5-1 combines with J gene TRBJ1-1, with 7 bases matching TRBD1. Germline values: CDR1 SGHRS, CDR2 YFSETQ. The CDR3 loop spans 14 amino acids. With V trimmed by 1 base and J by 4 bases, 4 bases remained unmatched. CDR3 in amino acids: CASSLRQGGTEAFF. The CDR3 DNA follows: TGCGCCAGCAGCTTGAGGCAGGGGGGCACTGAAGCTTTCTTT.

This clone was detected only a few times. The rearrangement joins TRBV5-4 to TRBJ1-1; 7 nucleotides match TRBD1. V shed 3 bases, J shed 3 bases, and the junction held 8 bases outside the gene matches. CDR3 length equals 15 residues. Germline CDR1 is SGHNT and CDR2 is YYREEE (reference sequence). Here the CDR3 reads CASSSWTGVDTEAFF. For the CDR3, the DNA is TGTGCCAGCAGCTCTTGGACAGGAGTGGACACTGAAGCTTTCTTT. Complete variable domain (other parts from reference TRBV5-4 and TRBJ1-1): ETGVTQSPTHLIKTRGQQVTLRCSSQSGHNTVSWYQQALGQGPQFIFQYYREEENGRGNFPPRFSGLQFPNYSSELNVNALELDDSALYLCASSSWTGVDTEAFFGQGTRLTVV.

This clone was counted between two and nine times. The CDR3 sequence is CASSPSLENTGELFF. In DNA form, the CDR3 reads TGTGCCAGCAGCCCTTCCTTAGAGAACACCGGGGAGCTGTTTTTT. This rearrangement joins TRBV6-1 to TRBJ2-2; unclear D gene. The CDR3 length is 15 residues. V shed 6 bases and J shed 1 base, with 12 bases lying between them. Germline CDR1 and CDR2: MNHNS and SASEGT.

The gene calls are TRBV4-3 and TRBJ2-5, with D perhaps TRBD2 (5 bases). V was pared by 2 bases and J by 5 bases, with 15 bases between. This CDR3 is 15 amino acids long. Per the germline V gene, CDR1 is LGHNA and CDR2 is YSLEER. The CDR3 DNA sequence: TGCGCCAGCAGCCAAACCCCTGACGAGCGGGAGACCCAGTACTTC. As protein: CASSQTPDERETQYF.

This rearrangement joins TRBV11-2 to TRBJ2-1; 8 positions match TRBD2. The J segment lost 4 bases and the V segment lost 2 bases, leaving 4 bases of the junction unmatched. Germline CDR1 and CDR2: SGHAT and FQNNGV. The CDR3 extends over 15 amino acids. The CDR3 DNA reads TGTGCCAGCAGCTTATTGGTAGCGGGATACAATGAGCAGTTCTTC. Translation gives CASSLLVAGYNEQFF.

This clone was detected a few times. The rearrangement uses TRBV5-1 and TRBJ1-3; no clear D gene. CDR1 and CDR2 (germline): SGHRS, YFSETQ. This CDR3 is 14 amino acids long. V was cut by 1 base and J by 0 bases, with 5 bases left in between. This CDR3 reads CASSLTVSGNTIYF. The CDR3 DNA reads TGCGCCAGCAGCTTGACAGTCTCTGGAAACACCATATATTTT.